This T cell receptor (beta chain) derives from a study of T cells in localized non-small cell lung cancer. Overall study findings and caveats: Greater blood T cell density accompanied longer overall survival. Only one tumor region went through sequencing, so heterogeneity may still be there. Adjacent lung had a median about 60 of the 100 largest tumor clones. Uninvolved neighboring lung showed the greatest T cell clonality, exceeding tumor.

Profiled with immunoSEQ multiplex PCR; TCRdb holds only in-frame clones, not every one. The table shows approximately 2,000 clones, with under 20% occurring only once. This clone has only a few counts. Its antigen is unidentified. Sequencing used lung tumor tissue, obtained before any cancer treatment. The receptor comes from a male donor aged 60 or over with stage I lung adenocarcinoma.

The CDR3 nucleotides read TGTGCCAGAAGACGAACTGACCGACTGATACCATTCTCTGGAAACACCATATATTTT. Its translation: CARRRTDRLIPFSGNTIYF. The chain recombines TRBV6-8 with TRBJ1-3; no firm D call. Per germline, CDR1 MNHGY and CDR2 SAAAGT. The CDR3 spans 19 residues. Deletions cut 9 bases from V and 0 bases from J, with 27 bases between.